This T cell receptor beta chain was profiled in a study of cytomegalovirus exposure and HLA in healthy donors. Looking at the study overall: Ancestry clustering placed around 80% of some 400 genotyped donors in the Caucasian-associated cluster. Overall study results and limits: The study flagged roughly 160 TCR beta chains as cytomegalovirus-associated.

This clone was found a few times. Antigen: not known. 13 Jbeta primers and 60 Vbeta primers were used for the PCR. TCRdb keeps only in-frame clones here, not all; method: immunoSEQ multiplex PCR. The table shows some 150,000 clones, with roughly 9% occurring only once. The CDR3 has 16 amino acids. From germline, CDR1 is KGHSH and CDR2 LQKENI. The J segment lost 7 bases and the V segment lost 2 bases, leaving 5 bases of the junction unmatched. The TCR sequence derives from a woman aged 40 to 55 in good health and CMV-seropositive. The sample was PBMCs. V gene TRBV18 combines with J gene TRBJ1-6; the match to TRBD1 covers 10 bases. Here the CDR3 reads CASSPFPTGGNSPLHF. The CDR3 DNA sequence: TGTGCCAGCTCACCATTCCCGACAGGGGGCAATTCACCCCTCCACTTT.